This TCR beta chain was sequenced for a study of cytomegalovirus exposure and HLA in healthy donors. Germline CDR1 and CDR2: GTSNPN and SVGIG (reference sequence). CDR3 length equals 15 residues. Trimming at V came to 8 bases and at J to 4 bases, leaving 10 bases not matched to a gene. PCR employed 60 Vbeta and 13 Jbeta primers. Generated by immunoSEQ multiplex PCR, the TCRdb table keeps only in-frame clones and is missing some. There are some 50,000 clones in the sample, with more than 0.9% held by the top ten. This chain connects TRBV30 to TRBJ2-2, with 10 bases matching TRBD2. What was sequenced was PBMCs. This TCR was sampled from a woman aged 35 to 49 in good health and CMV-seronegative. In DNA form, the CDR3 reads TGTGCCGGGACCCCGGGACTAGCGATCACCGGGGAGCTGTTTTTT. Amino acids: CAGTPGLAITGELFF. The complete variable domain, with remaining parts taken from reference TRBV30 and TRBJ2-2, reads SQTIHQWPATLVQPVGSPLSLECTVEGTSNPNLYWYRQAAGRGLQLLFYSVGIGQISSEVPQNLSASRPQDRQFILSSKKLLLSDSGFYLCAGTPGLAITGELFFGEGSRLTVL.